These T cell receptor beta chains were read from a single sample in a study of OX40 agonist ivuxolimab in advanced cancers. The protocol was immunoSEQ multiplex PCR, while the TCRdb copy is restricted to in-frame clones and leaves out a portion. The data contain 37,000 or so clones, approximately 86% of them singletons. The specimen comprised CD4+ or CD8+ T cells sorted from blood, sampled in a trial of the OX40 agonist ivuxolimab. These receptors all stem from an adult with an advanced solid tumor such as melanoma, head and neck, liver or kidney cancer. Each CDR3 is given with its conserved first and last residue. Each record gives: V gene, J gene, CDR3 length, D gene, clone size, CDR3 protein, CDR3 DNA. The D gene is left open where the match is weak. Clone size is not always given. Where it is, it says once, few, many or a class for expanded clones.

TRBV7-9	TRBJ2-3	16	-	once	CASSLVSDRLGDTQYF	TGTGCCAGCAGCTTAGTATCCGACAGGCTTGGGGATACGCAGTATTTT
TRBV14	TRBJ2-1	15	TRBD2	-	CASSQGLAGVYEQFF	TGTGCCAGCAGCCAAGGGCTAGCGGGAGTCTATGAGCAGTTCTTC
TRBV6-1	TRBJ2-5	14	-	-	CASRSPGLQETQYF	TGTGCCAGCAGGTCCCCGGGACTGCAAGAGACCCAGTACTTC
TRBV7-9	TRBJ2-1	14	-	-	CASSPRQNYNEQFF	TGTGCCAGCAGCCCGCGGCAGAACTACAATGAGCAGTTCTTC
TRBV5-1	TRBJ2-7	16	TRBD2	-	CASSPGLAGGIYEQYF	TGCGCCAGCAGCCCGGGACTAGCGGGAGGGATCTACGAGCAGTACTTC
TRBV7-8	TRBJ2-7	14	TRBD1	-	CASSPAGTAYEQYF	TGTGCCAGCAGCCCGGCCGGGACAGCCTACGAGCAGTACTTC
TRBV28	TRBJ2-6	16	-	-	CASSLIKGSGANVLTF	TGTGCCAGCAGTTTAATAAAAGGCTCTGGGGCCAACGTCCTGACTTTC
TRBV5-1	TRBJ1-5	15	-	-	CASSLRWGDNQPQHF	TGCGCCAGCAGCCTTCGGTGGGGGGACAATCAGCCCCAGCATTTT
TRBV10-3	TRBJ2-1	9	-	-	CAAGDEQFF	TGTGCCGCGGGCGATGAGCAGTTCTTC
TRBV11-2	TRBJ2-2	15	-	-	CASSPMHMYTGELFF	TGTGCCAGCAGCCCGATGCATATGTACACCGGGGAGCTGTTTTTT
TRBV18	TRBJ2-5	13	-	-	CASSPQRAEAQYF	TGTGCCAGCTCACCACAACGGGCTGAGGCCCAGTACTTC
TRBV11-2	TRBJ2-1	13	-	-	CASSRQSYNEQFF	TGTGCCAGCAGCCGACAATCGTACAATGAGCAGTTCTTC
TRBV2	TRBJ1-2	13	TRBD1	-	CASSGQGGYGYTF	TGTGCCAGCAGTGGACAGGGGGGCTATGGCTACACCTTC
TRBV7-6	TRBJ2-5	13	TRBD1	-	CASSLGQKETQYF	TGTGCCAGCAGCTTGGGACAGAAAGAGACCCAGTACTTC
TRBV7-3	TRBJ2-1	14	-	-	CASSLLSVPNEQFF	TGTGCCAGCAGCTTATTATCGGTCCCGAATGAGCAGTTCTTC
TRBV21-1	TRBJ2-7	15	-	-	CASSKGHSVTWEQYF	TGTGCCAGCAGCAAAGGTCATAGCGTGACTTGGGAGCAGTACTTC
TRBV2	TRBJ1-4	13	-	-	CASSDRDGEKLFF	TGTGCCAGCAGTGACAGGGATGGTGAAAAACTGTTTTTT
TRBV4-2	TRBJ2-5	14	TRBD2	-	CASSEGRAVKTQYF	TGTGCCAGCAGCGAAGGGAGGGCTGTGAAGACCCAGTACTTC
TRBV19	TRBJ2-2	16	TRBD2	-	CASSTRLAGVTGELFF	TGTGCCAGTAGCACTCGACTAGCGGGAGTTACCGGGGAGCTGTTTTTT
TRBV6-1	TRBJ2-7	11	TRBD1	few	CASDRDYEQYF	TGTGCCAGCGACAGGGACTACGAGCAGTACTTC
TRBV11-2	TRBJ2-7	17	-	-	CASSQNSGHLKSYEQYF	TGTGCCAGCAGCCAAAATAGTGGACACCTTAAGAGTTACGAGCAGTACTTC
TRBV28	TRBJ1-2	11	TRBD1	-	CASHRGGGYTF	TGTGCCAGCCACAGGGGGGGCGGCTACACCTTC
TRBV5-4	TRBJ2-2	16	-	-	CASSPRGGERTGELFF	TGTGCCAGCAGCCCGAGGGGGGGGGAGCGCACCGGGGAGCTGTTTTTT
TRBV5-4	TRBJ2-1	15	-	-	CASSPPGLGNNEQFF	TGTGCCAGCAGCCCGCCGGGACTGGGAAACAATGAGCAGTTCTTC